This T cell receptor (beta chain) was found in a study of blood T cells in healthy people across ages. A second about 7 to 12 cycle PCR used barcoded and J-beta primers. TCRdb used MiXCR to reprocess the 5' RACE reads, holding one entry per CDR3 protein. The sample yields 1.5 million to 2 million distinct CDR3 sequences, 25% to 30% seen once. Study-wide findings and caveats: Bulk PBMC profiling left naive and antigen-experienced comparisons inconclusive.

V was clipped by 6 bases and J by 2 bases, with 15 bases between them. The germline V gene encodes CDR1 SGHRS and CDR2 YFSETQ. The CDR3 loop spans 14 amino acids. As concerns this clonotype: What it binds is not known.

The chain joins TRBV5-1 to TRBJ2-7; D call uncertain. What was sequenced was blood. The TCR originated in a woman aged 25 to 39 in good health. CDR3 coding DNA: TGCGCCAGCACTCAAGAGCCAGGAACCTACGAGCAGTACTTC. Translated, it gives CASTQEPGTYEQYF.